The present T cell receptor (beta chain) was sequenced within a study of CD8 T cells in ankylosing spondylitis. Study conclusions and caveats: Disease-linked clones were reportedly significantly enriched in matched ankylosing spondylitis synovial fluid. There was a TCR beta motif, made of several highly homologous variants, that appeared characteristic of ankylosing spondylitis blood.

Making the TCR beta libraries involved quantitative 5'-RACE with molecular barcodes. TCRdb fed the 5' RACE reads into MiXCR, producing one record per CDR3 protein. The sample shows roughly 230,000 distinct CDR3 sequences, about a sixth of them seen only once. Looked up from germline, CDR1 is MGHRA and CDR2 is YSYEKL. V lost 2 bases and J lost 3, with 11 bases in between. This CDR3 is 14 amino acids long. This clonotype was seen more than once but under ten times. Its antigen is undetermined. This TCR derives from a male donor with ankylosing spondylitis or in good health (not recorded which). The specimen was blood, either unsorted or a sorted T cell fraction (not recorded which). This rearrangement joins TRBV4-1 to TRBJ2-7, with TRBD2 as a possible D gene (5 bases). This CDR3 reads CASSQNSGDYEQYF. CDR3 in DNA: TGCGCCAGCAGCCAAAACTCCGGGGACTACGAGCAGTACTTC.